Each of the 30 T cell receptor beta chains below was sequenced from the same sample in a study of blood T cell repertoires in COVID-19. Only in-frame clones appear in the TCRdb table, and some are missing; sequencing was by immunoSEQ multiplex PCR. The table includes around 100,000 clones, approximately 92% detected once. The material sequenced was peripheral blood. These receptor sequences come from a woman older than 75 with acute or convalescent COVID-19.

The chain uses TRBV28 and TRBJ1-2; D is ambiguous. Germline CDR1 MDHEN, CDR2 SYDVKM. V dropped 3 bases and J dropped 5 bases, with 13 bases sitting between them. The CDR3 length is 14 residues. CDR3 DNA sequence: TGTGCCAGCAGTTTGTCACGGGTCTTATATGGCTACACCTTC. As protein: CASSLSRVLYGYTF.

CDR3: CASRFRDRYEQYF. CDR3 sequence (DNA): TGTGCCAGCAGATTCCGGGACAGATACGAGCAGTACTTC. The V gene is TRBV6-4, the J gene TRBJ2-7, with 7 bases lining up with TRBD1. V lost 6 bases and J lost 4; bases outside the gene matches: 6. The germline V gene has CDR1 MRHNA and CDR2 SNTAGT. This CDR3 has 13 residues.

The count of this clone is one. The V call is TRBV6-5, the J call TRBJ2-5, with D tentatively TRBD1 (8 bases). The V gene lost 0 bases and the J gene lost 3 bases, with 14 bases spanning the gap. The CDR3 consists of 16 residues. Germline CDR1 is MNHEY and CDR2 is SVGAGI. In nucleotides, the CDR3 is TGTGCCAGCAGTTACTCCTGGACAGGGACTAAAGAGACCCAGTACTTC. It is translated as CASSYSWTGTKETQYF.

This chain links TRBV5-3 with TRBJ2-1; 8 positions match TRBD2. TRBV5-3 falls under the ORF class, with uncertain function. V was pared by 4 bases and J by 0 bases, with 12 bases of the junction left unmatched. This CDR3 comprises 18 residues. The CDR3 loop is CARSVCLCSGNSYNEQFF. CDR3 in DNA: TGTGCCAGAAGCGTGTGTCTTTGTAGCGGGAACTCCTACAATGAGCAGTTCTTC.

V usage is TRBV10-3 and J usage is TRBJ1-5; D ambiguous. Trimming shortened V by 3 bases and J by 5 bases, and 8 bases separated the two germline ends. The CDR3 is made up of 13 amino acids. Germline V CDR1 and CDR2: ENHRY, SYGVKD. The CDR3 loop is CAISDRFYQPQHF. Written as DNA, the CDR3 is TGTGCCATCAGTGACCGGTTCTATCAGCCCCAGCATTTT.

V and J are TRBV11-2 and TRBJ1-1, with a tentative D call TRBD1 (6 bases). V gave up 7 bases and J gave up 11 bases, with 20 bases separating them. Germline V lookup: CDR1 SGHAT, CDR2 FQNNGV. The CDR3 consists of 13 residues. The CDR3 nucleotides read TGTGCCAGCACCGGAAGACTACAGGGTTTCGCTTTCTTT. It translates to CASTGRLQGFAFF.

The J gene is TRBJ1-2, the V gene TRBV7-2, with D unresolved. Trimming stripped 1 base from V and 3 bases from J, with 6 bases between. Germline CDR1 and CDR2: SGHTA and FQGNSA. There are 13 residues in the CDR3. The CDR3 DNA reads as TGTGCCAGCAGCTTAGTTCCAGACTATGGCTACACCTTC. This gives the protein CASSLVPDYGYTF. The variable domain in full, completed from reference TRBV7-2 and TRBJ1-2, reads GAGVSQSPSNKVTEKGKDVELRCDPISGHTALYWYRQSLGQGLEFLIYFQGNSAPDKSGLPSDRFSAERTGGSVSTLTIQRTQQEDSAVYLCASSLVPDYGYTFGSGTRLTVV.

This sequence joins TRBV28 and TRBJ2-5; D is uncertain. The CDR3 loop spans 11 amino acids. Trimming pared 3 bases from V and 4 bases from J, leaving 3 bases between. Germline CDR1 and CDR2: MDHEN and SYDVKM. The CDR3: CASSFGETQYF. The CDR3 DNA reads as TGTGCCAGCAGTTTCGGAGAGACCCAGTACTTC.

The chain recombines TRBV2 with TRBJ2-5; 8 bases match TRBD1. The junction had 9 bases not matched to a gene; V was cut back by 6 bases and J by 0 bases. Germline V gives CDR1 SNHLY, CDR2 FYNNEI. The CDR3 spans 16 residues. Here the CDR3 DNA reads TGTGCCAGCAGGGGGACAGGTGTGTCGTACCAAGAGACCCAGTACTTC. It codes for CASRGTGVSYQETQYF.

This chain joins TRBV5-1 and TRBJ2-5, with 9 bases lining up with TRBD2. Unmatched junction bases numbered 6, after V lost 5 bases and J lost 4 bases. Germline V lookup: CDR1 SGHRS, CDR2 YFSETQ. This CDR3 is 14 amino acids long. Here the CDR3 DNA reads TGCGCCAGCAGGTCGAGCGGGGGGTTAGAGACCCAGTACTTC. It codes for CASRSSGGLETQYF. Filled out from reference TRBV5-1 and TRBJ2-5, the complete variable domain reads KAGVTQTPRYLIKTRGQQVTLSCSPISGHRSVSWYQQTPGQGLQFLFEYFSETQRNKGNFPGRFSGRQFSNSRSEMNVSTLELGDSALYLCASRSSGGLETQYFGPGTRLLVL.

This clone appeared a single time. CDR3 nucleotide sequence: TGTGCCAGTAGTATGGGACTCCTCGCCAAAAACATTCAGTACTTC. Amino acid sequence: CASSMGLLAKNIQYF. The chain uses TRBV19 and TRBJ2-4, with TRBD2 as a possible D gene (6 bases). Germline V gives CDR1 LNHDA, CDR2 SQIVND (reference sequence). The CDR3 contains 15 residues. Trimming stripped 3 bases from V and 1 base from J, with 10 bases between.

The chain is built from TRBV7-6 and TRBJ2-3, with TRBD1 matching over 7 bases. Germline V CDR1 and CDR2: SGHVS, FNYEAQ. J lost 3 bases, V lost 4 bases, and 10 bases had no gene match. The CDR3 length is 16 residues. CDR3 nucleotides: TGTGCCAGCAGCTACCGACAGGGAGAATGGACAGATACGCAGTATTTT. Encoded protein: CASSYRQGEWTDTQYF. Full variable domain (rest looked up from reference TRBV7-6 and TRBJ2-3): GAGVSQSPRYKVTKRGQDVALRCDPISGHVSLYWYRQALGQGPEFLTYFNYEAQQDKSGLPNDRFSAERPEGSISTLTIQRTEQRDSAMYRCASSYRQGEWTDTQYFGPGTRLTVL.

This sequence joins TRBV2 and TRBJ1-1; the match to TRBD1 covers 7 bases. This CDR3 spans 13 amino acids. V was clipped by 3 bases and J by 8 bases; unmatched bases: 6. Germline V lookup: CDR1 SNHLY, CDR2 FYNNEI. The CDR3, as DNA: TGTGCCAGCAGTGAGAACAGGGGTTCAGAAGCTTTCTTT. Its protein product is CASSENRGSEAFF.

This chain connects TRBV3-1 (or the pseudogene TRBV3-2) to TRBJ1-4; 8 bases are a match to TRBD1. The CDR3 consists of 16 residues. With V trimmed by 4 bases and J by 3 bases, 7 bases remained unmatched. From germline, CDR1 is LGHDT and CDR2 YNNKEL (reference sequence). The CDR3 protein is CASSRRGLSPNEKLFF. The CDR3 DNA reads TGTGCCAGCAGCCGCAGGGGGCTCTCGCCTAATGAAAAACTGTTTTTT.

The chain is built from TRBV11-3 and TRBJ2-1; 7 bases fit TRBD1. Trimming at V came to 1 base and at J to 3 bases, leaving 3 bases not matched to a gene. This CDR3 region has 15 residues. Germline V gene data show CDR1 as SGHNT and CDR2 as YENEEA. The CDR3 loop reads CASSLGGGLYNEQFF. In nucleotides, the CDR3 is TGTGCCAGCAGCTTAGGAGGGGGCCTCTACAATGAGCAGTTCTTC.

The rearrangement uses TRBV9 and TRBJ1-1; D is possibly TRBD1 (6 bases). Trimming stripped 1 base from V and 8 bases from J, with 12 bases between. The CDR3 sequence is 13 residues long. Germline CDR1 SGDLS, CDR2 YYNGEE. The CDR3 nucleotides are TGTGCCAGCAGCGTAATAGTGGACAGCGAAGCTTTCTTT. Translated: CASSVIVDSEAFF.

The genes are TRBV28 and TRBJ2-3; D uncertain. Germline assignment: CDR1 MDHEN and CDR2 SYDVKM. Trimming stripped 5 bases from V and 6 bases from J, with 6 bases between. This CDR3 has 11 amino acids. CDR3 residues: CASSLSDTQYF. The CDR3 region has the DNA TGTGCCAGCAGTCTCTCGGATACGCAGTATTTT.

The chain recombines TRBV5-6 with TRBJ2-4; 8 positions agree with TRBD2. V was clipped by 4 bases and J by 7 bases; unmatched bases: 7. Germline loops: CDR1 SGHDT, CDR2 YYEEEE. There are 14 residues in the CDR3. CDR3: CASSTSGTRNIQYF. The CDR3 DNA is TGTGCCAGCAGCACTTCCGGGACTAGGAACATTCAGTACTTC.

The V call is TRBV2, the J call TRBJ1-2; unclear D gene. CDR1 and CDR2 (germline): SNHLY, FYNNEI. V was clipped by 3 bases and J by 2 bases, with 10 bases between them. The CDR3 has 14 amino acids. The CDR3 reads CASSDPQANYGYTF. In nucleotides, the CDR3 is TGTGCCAGCAGTGATCCTCAGGCGAACTATGGCTACACCTTC.

V is TRBV2 and J is TRBJ2-7; 9 nucleotides line up with TRBD2. Germline V lookup: CDR1 SNHLY, CDR2 FYNNEI. The CDR3 loop spans 17 amino acids. The ends lost 2 bases at V and 2 bases at J; junction bases unmatched: 10. The CDR3 reads CASSEIALAGSTYEQYF. The CDR3 DNA reads as TGTGCCAGCAGTGAAATCGCACTAGCGGGCTCGACCTACGAGCAGTACTTC.

This clone appeared once. The chain has TRBV4-3 and TRBJ2-7; no definite D call. Germline V gives CDR1 LGHNA, CDR2 YSLEER. Trimming shortened V by 0 bases and J by 4 bases, and 7 bases separated the two germline ends. The CDR3 length is 13 residues. The CDR3 region is CASSQDMEYEQYF. Written as DNA, the CDR3 is TGCGCCAGCAGCCAAGATATGGAGTACGAGCAGTACTTC.

The V call is TRBV4-1, the J call TRBJ2-5, with 7 bases aligning to TRBD1. CDR1 and CDR2 (germline): MGHRA, YSYEKL. There are 14 residues in the CDR3. V lost 1 base to trimming and J lost 3 bases; unmatched junction nucleotides: 2. The CDR3: CASSQGTGEETQYF. DNA for the CDR3: TGCGCCAGCAGCCAAGGGACAGGTGAAGAGACCCAGTACTTC.

V and J are TRBV19 and TRBJ2-7; tentative D call: TRBD1 (6 bases). CDR3 length: 13 amino acids. From germline, CDR1 is LNHDA and CDR2 SQIVND (reference sequence). Trimming stripped 5 bases from V and 3 bases from J, with 11 bases between. DNA of the CDR3: TGTGCCAGTAGTCAGGGGAGCAGCTACGAGCAGTACTTC. Its translation: CASSQGSSYEQYF.

The V and J genes are TRBV6-5 and TRBJ1-2; a possible D gene is TRBD1 (6 bases). The V end was cut by 4 bases, the J end by 0 bases, with 12 bases between. Looked up from germline, CDR1 is MNHEY and CDR2 is SVGAGI. There are 15 residues in the CDR3. The DNA of the CDR3 is TGTGCCAGCAGTTTCGACAGGCTGGCTAACTATGGCTACACCTTC. Amino acid sequence: CASSFDRLANYGYTF.

The chain couples TRBV2 to TRBJ1-5; 8 bases align to TRBD1. The V segment lost 8 bases and the J segment 0 bases; nucleotides outside the gene matches: 6. CDR1 and CDR2 from the germline V gene are SNHLY and FYNNEI. The CDR3 length is 15 residues. In DNA, the CDR3 is TGTGCCAGCGTCGATCAGGGGGCTAGCAATCAGCCCCAGCATTTT. It specifies CASVDQGASNQPQHF.

On this clone: Different DNA sequences within this sample yield the same CDR3. V is TRBV12-3 or TRBV12-4 and J is TRBJ2-1; tentatively, D is TRBD1 (6 bases). V was shortened by 5 bases and J by 4 bases, with 9 bases between the two germline ends. The CDR3 runs to 13 residues. CDR3 DNA: TGTGCCAGCAGTCTCGGACAGTACAATGAGCAGTTCTTC. Translating gives CASSLGQYNEQFF.

This sequence joins TRBV18 and TRBJ2-5; 8 bases line up with TRBD1. Germline lookup yields CDR1 KGHSH and CDR2 LQKENI. The CDR3 covers 14 residues. V lost 6 bases to trimming and J lost 4 bases; unmatched junction nucleotides: 7. The CDR3 protein is CASSQRQGSETQYF. DNA of the CDR3: TGTGCCAGCTCCCAAAGACAGGGGTCAGAGACCCAGTACTTC.

The rearrangement joins TRBV10-3 to TRBJ2-3, with D perhaps TRBD1 (6 bases). The germline V gene has CDR1 ENHRY and CDR2 SYGVKD. Trimming shortened V by 10 bases and J by 2 bases, and 10 bases separated the two germline ends. This CDR3 contains 12 residues. This CDR3 reads CASRDNTDTQYF. CDR3 sequence (DNA): TGTGCCAGCCGGGACAACACAGATACGCAGTATTTT.

The chain uses TRBV30 and TRBJ2-5; 12 nucleotides align to TRBD1. Germline lookup yields CDR1 GTSNPN and CDR2 SVGIG (reference sequence). J gave up 5 bases and V 0 bases, and 10 bases lay outside the gene matches. This CDR3 has 17 amino acids. In nucleotides, the CDR3 is TGTGCCTGGAGTGTGACCACCGGGACAGGGGGCGCGGAGACCCAGTACTTC. Protein product: CAWSVTTGTGGAETQYF.

The CDR3 is CASSLHGTGVLGYEQYF. As DNA, the CDR3 is TGTGCCAGCAGCTTACATGGTACAGGCGTGCTAGGCTACGAGCAGTACTTC. The chain employs TRBV7-9 and TRBJ2-7; D might be TRBD1 (5 bases). The length of the CDR3 is 17 residues. V lost 2 bases and J lost 3, with 20 bases in between. Germline assignment: CDR1 SEHNR and CDR2 FQNEAQ (reference sequence).